The clone carrying this T cell receptor (beta chain) has a count of ten or more. Each single cDNA molecule received a unique molecular identifier. MiXCR, run by TCRdb on the 5' RACE reads, gives a single entry per CDR3 protein. The sample holds 65,000 to 75,000 distinct CDR3 sequences, under 14% seen once. This entry comes from a study of early T cells in non-severe SARS-CoV-2 infection. Germline V gives CDR1 SQVTM, CDR2 ANQGSEA. The CDR3 is made up of 13 amino acids. The V end lost 4 bases, the J end lost 2 bases, and 12 bases lay between the germline ends. V and J are TRBV29-1 and TRBJ2-7; no firm D call. This sequence was found in an adult who was a healthcare worker with PCR-confirmed SARS-CoV-2 infection or an uninfected control (not recorded which). Sequencing was performed on whole blood. The CDR3 sequence: CSVATTGTYEQYF. In DNA, the CDR3 is TGCAGCGTTGCTACAACGGGTACCTACGAGCAGTACTTC.